Below are 8 T cell receptor beta chains sequenced from a single sample in a study of tumor-infiltrating lymphocytes in primary liver carcinoma listed by TCRdb under 2017. These reads were obtained on an Illumina HiSeq 2500. TCRbeta-specific cDNA was reverse-transcribed from 500 ng total RNA using a constant-region primer and ProtoScript II reverse transcriptase. Three nested multiplex PCR rounds, following a slightly modified ARM-PCR procedure, were used to build the TCRbeta libraries. Each of the first two PCR rounds ran for approximately 9 cycles and used multiplex TRBV1-TRBV30 forward primers together with a Cbeta reverse primer. Using fastp trimming at Q25 and MiXCR clonotype assembly, TCRdb reanalyzed the public sequencing data and kept in-frame beta chains. Entries that share a CDR3 protein sequence are merged under the most common genes and DNA. For this sample the table gives 300,000 to 400,000 distinct CDR3 sequences, of which 65% were detected only once. The ten largest account for about 9.4% of the sample.

Blood RNA was extracted from unsorted whole blood using TRIzol reagent, and germline DNA was obtained with the DNeasy Blood & Tissue kit. Sequenced material: peripheral blood. The source of these receptors is a man aged 40-49 years with primary liver carcinoma and hepatitis B virus infection.

This chain connects TRBV6-1 to TRBJ1-6, with D maybe TRBD1 (6 bases). The CDR3 has 14 amino acids. Trimming removed 11 bases at V and 4 bases at J, with 15 bases between. The V gene's germline CDR1 is MNHNS and CDR2 SASEGT. DNA of the CDR3: TGTGCCTGTAGTGAAGGGGGTTATAATTCACCCCTCCACTTT. It encodes CACSEGGYNSPLHF.

To note about this clonotype: This may be a read error, as it is one base from a much larger clone. The chain has TRBV6-2 or TRBV6-3 and TRBJ2-1; D gene unclear. The germline V gene encodes CDR1 MNHEY and CDR2 SVGEGT. This CDR3 is built from 13 residues. V lost 5 bases and J lost 6, with 11 bases in between. The CDR3 nucleotides read TGTGCCAGCAGTACCGACCACCGCAATGAGCAGTTCTTC. Amino acids: CASSTDHRNEQFF.

In this sample, this clonotype turned up a few times. This may arise from a read error, as a much more abundant clone is one base away. This sequence joins TRBV6-2 or TRBV6-3 and TRBJ1-5; D not resolved. This CDR3 region has 15 residues. Trimming took off 2 bases at V and 0 bases at J, with 8 bases between the two ends. Germline lookup yields CDR1 MNHEY and CDR2 SVGEGT. CDR3 sequence reads: CASSYRAHSNQPQHF. In DNA, the CDR3 is TGTGCCAGCAGTTACAGGGCGCATAGCAATCAGCCCCAGCATTTT.

Concerning this clonotype: A much larger clone differs by one base, so this may be a read error. The chain is built from TRBV5-4 and TRBJ2-2; no clear D. V lost 0 bases, J lost 6 bases, and 6 bases lay in between. The CDR3 runs to 13 residues. Germline V gene data show CDR1 as SGHNT and CDR2 as YYREEE (reference sequence). The CDR3 nucleotides read TGTGCCAGCAGCTTGGATGTGGCCGGGGAGCTGTTTTTT. Translating it yields CASSLDVAGELFF.

The chain links TRBV28 to TRBJ1-1; D unresolved. This CDR3 has 16 amino acids. The ends were cut back, 3 bases at V and 2 bases at J, with 16 bases in the middle. Germline lookup yields CDR1 MDHEN and CDR2 SYDVKM. The CDR3 loop is CASSFGSAIINTEAFF. DNA for the CDR3: TGTGCCAGCAGTTTCGGGTCAGCCATCATAAACACTGAAGCTTTCTTT.

V gene TRBV12-3 or TRBV12-4 combines with J gene TRBJ2-1, with unresolved D. The CDR3 sequence is 11 residues long. Trimming cost V 7 bases and J 14 bases, with 15 bases left between them. CDR3 sequence: CASISGLEKFF. In DNA form, the CDR3 reads TGTGCCAGCATATCGGGCCTCGAAAAGTTCTTC.

This chain uses TRBV12-3 or TRBV12-4 with TRBJ2-3; D ambiguous. The CDR3 is 15 amino acids. V was shortened by 3 bases and J by 2 bases, with 12 bases between the two germline ends. The DNA for the CDR3 is TGTGCCAGCAGTTTGAGACTCCCGTACACAGATACGCAGTATTTT. It specifies CASSLRLPYTDTQYF.

This clonotype was recorded many times. The chain uses TRBV12-3 or TRBV12-4 and TRBJ2-1; TRBD2 might be the D (5 bases). The ends were cut back, 6 bases at V and 3 bases at J, with 15 bases in the middle. The CDR3 contains 15 residues. The CDR3 bases are TGTGCCAGCAGATACGACGGAGGACTCTACAATGAGCAGTTCTTC. It translates to CASRYDGGLYNEQFF.